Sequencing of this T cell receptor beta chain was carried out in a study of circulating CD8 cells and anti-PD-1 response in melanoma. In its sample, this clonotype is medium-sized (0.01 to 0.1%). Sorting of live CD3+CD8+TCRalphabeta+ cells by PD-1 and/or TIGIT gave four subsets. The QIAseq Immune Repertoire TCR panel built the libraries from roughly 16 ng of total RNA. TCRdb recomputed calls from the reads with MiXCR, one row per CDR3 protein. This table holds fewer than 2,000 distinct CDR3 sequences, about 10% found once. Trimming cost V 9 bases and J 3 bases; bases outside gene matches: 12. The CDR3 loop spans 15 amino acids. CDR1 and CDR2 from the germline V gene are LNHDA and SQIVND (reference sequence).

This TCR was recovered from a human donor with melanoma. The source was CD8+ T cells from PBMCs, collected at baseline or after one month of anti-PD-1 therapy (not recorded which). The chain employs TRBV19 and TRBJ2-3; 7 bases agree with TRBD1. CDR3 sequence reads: CASRPGQLRTDTQYF. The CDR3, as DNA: TGTGCCAGCCGACCGGGACAGTTGAGGACAGATACGCAGTATTTT.